A single T cell receptor (beta chain) is shown here with its context. Its antigen remains unknown. TCRdb passed the 5' RACE reads through MiXCR, listing each CDR3 protein once. The repertoire holds around 220,000 distinct CDR3 sequences, about 15% seen once, with 3.5% in the top ten. These data come from a study of T-cell memory formation after mild COVID-19. Study background: There were largely donor-specific TCR clusters.

Germline V lookup: CDR1 KGHDR, CDR2 SFDVKD. Losses at the gene ends were 4 bases for V and 5 bases for J; bases not matched to a gene: 10. The CDR3 has 16 residues. Study-wide findings and caveats: Detection of some responders pre-infection suggested pre-existing cross-reactive memory T cells participated.

The chain combines TRBV24-1 with TRBJ2-5; 9 positions agree with TRBD2. The origin of this receptor is a man between 18 and 35 years old who had mild COVID-19 (a few samples of this study predate the infection). Cell type and time point are not known. The sequenced sample consisted of PBMCs or a T cell subset sorted from them (not recorded which). The CDR3 loop is CATSERAGGSEETQYF. The CDR3 DNA reads as TGTGCCACCAGTGAACGAGCGGGGGGCAGTGAGGAGACCCAGTACTTC.